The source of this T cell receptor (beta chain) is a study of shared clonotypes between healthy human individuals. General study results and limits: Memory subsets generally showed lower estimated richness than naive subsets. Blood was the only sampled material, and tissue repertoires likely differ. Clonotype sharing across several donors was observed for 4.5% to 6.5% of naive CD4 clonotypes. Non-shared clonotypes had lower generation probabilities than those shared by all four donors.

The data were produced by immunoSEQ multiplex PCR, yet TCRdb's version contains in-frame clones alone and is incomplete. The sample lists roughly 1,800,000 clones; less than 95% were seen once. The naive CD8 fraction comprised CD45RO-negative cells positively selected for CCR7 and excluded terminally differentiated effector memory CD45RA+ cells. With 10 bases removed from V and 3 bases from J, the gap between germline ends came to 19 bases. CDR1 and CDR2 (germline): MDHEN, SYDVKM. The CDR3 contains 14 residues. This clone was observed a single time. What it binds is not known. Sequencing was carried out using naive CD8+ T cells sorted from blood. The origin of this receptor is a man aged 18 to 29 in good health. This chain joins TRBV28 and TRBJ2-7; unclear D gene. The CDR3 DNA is TGTGCCAATTCGGGTACCTCCGACTTCTACGAGCAGTACTTC. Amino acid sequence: CANSGTSDFYEQYF.